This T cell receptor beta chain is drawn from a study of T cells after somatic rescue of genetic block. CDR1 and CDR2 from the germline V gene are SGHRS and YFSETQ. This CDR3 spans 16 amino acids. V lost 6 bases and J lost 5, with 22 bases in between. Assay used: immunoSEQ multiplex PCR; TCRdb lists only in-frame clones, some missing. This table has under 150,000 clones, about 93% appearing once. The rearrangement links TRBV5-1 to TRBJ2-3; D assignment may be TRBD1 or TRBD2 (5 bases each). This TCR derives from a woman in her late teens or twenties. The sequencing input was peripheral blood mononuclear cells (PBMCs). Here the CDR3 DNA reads TGCGCCAGCAATCTGGGGGACCTCTCCGGGTTAGATACGCAGTATTTT. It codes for CASNLGDLSGLDTQYF.